These T cell receptor beta chains were read from a single sample in a study of breast tumors, draining lymph nodes, adjacent tissues. TCRdb recomputed calls from the multiplex PCR reads with MiXCR, one row per CDR3 protein. Of around 170,000 distinct CDR3 sequences in the sample, roughly a third are singletons; the top ten hold over 3.5%. The material sequenced was axillary lymph node tissue. The receptors derive from a female donor with breast cancer. Some clones in this sample may be carry-over from other donors' samples. CDR3s include the opening cysteine and the closing phenylalanine or tryptophan. The order of the fields is J gene, V gene, D gene, clone size, CDR3 protein, CDR3 DNA. A D gene is named only where the DNA matches it firmly. The listing skips clone size in some rows; elsewhere it reads once, few, many or a size class.

TRBJ2-3 | TRBV7-2 | . | many | CASSLGTLPRSDTQYF | TGTGCCAGCAGCTTAGGGACTTTACCCCGATCAGATACGCAGTATTTT
TRBJ2-1 | TRBV7-9 | TRBD2 | many | CASSPERGPSYNEQFF | TGTGCCAGCAGCCCTGAGCGGGGTCCCTCCTACAATGAGCAGTTCTTC
TRBJ1-5 | TRBV7-2 | . | many | CASSLAGGASNQPQHF | TGTGCCAGCAGCTTAGCGGGTGGGGCAAGCAATCAGCCCCAGCATTTT
TRBJ2-2 | TRBV16 | . | many | CASSQSGGRFTGELFF | TGTGCCAGCAGCCAATCCGGTGGACGTTTCACCGGGGAGCTGTTTTTT
TRBJ1-3 | TRBV7-9 | . | many | CASSLSGSGNTIYF | TGTGCCAGCAGCTTAAGCGGCTCTGGAAACACCATATATTTT
TRBJ2-3 | TRBV5-4 | TRBD2 | many | CASSKGLAVYPDTQYF | TGTGCCAGCTCGAAAGGACTAGCGGTATACCCAGATACGCAGTATTTT
TRBJ2-3 | TRBV20-1 | . | many | CSANSAGTDTQYF | TGCAGTGCCAATAGTGCGGGTACAGATACGCAGTATTTT
TRBJ1-6 | TRBV24-1 | . | . | CATREDWVSLHF | TGTGCCACCAGGGAGGATTGGGTTTCCCTCCACTTT
TRBJ1-4 | TRBV10-3 | TRBD1 | . | CAIRGDRAEKLFF | TGTGCCATCAGGGGGGACAGGGCTGAAAAACTGTTTTTT
TRBJ1-1 | TRBV11-2 | . | few | CASSFHSNTEAFF | TGTGCCAGCAGCTTCCACTCGAACACTGAAGCTTTCTTT
TRBJ1-5 | TRBV19 | . | many | CASSPSYTPNQPQHF | TGTGCCAGTAGTCCCTCCTATACGCCGAATCAGCCCCAGCATTTT
TRBJ2-1 | TRBV7-6 | TRBD2 | many | CASSMGTISYNEQFF | TGTGCCAGCAGCATGGGGACTATCTCCTACAATGAGCAGTTCTTC
TRBJ2-7 | TRBV7-9 | . | many | CASSLPSYEQYF | TGTGCCAGCAGCTTACCCTCCTACGAGCAGTACTTC
TRBJ2-3 | TRBV6-4 | . | many | CASSVQATDTQYF | TGTGCCAGCAGTGTTCAAGCAACAGATACGCAGTATTTT
TRBJ2-3 | TRBV20-1 | . | many | CSARAGASWGDWDTQYF | TGCAGTGCTAGAGCCGGGGCTAGCTGGGGGGATTGGGATACGCAGTATTTT
TRBJ1-3 | TRBV7-6 | . | many | CASSPRGSGNTIYF | TGTGCCAGCAGCCCCAGGGGCTCTGGAAACACCATATATTTT
TRBJ2-7 | TRBV15 | . | many | CATSTVPSSYEQYF | TGTGCCACCAGCACGGTTCCGAGCTCCTACGAGCAGTACTTC
TRBJ2-5 | TRBV7-2 | . | many | CASSLAGFGETQYF | TGTGCCAGCAGCTTAGCAGGGTTCGGAGAGACCCAGTACTTC
TRBJ1-4 | TRBV6-1 | . | many | CASTESRVQATNEKLFF | TGTGCCAGCACCGAAAGCAGGGTCCAGGCAACTAATGAAAAACTGTTTTTT
TRBJ1-2 | TRBV27 | TRBD1 | . | CASSLSWAGGEVIYGYTF | TGTGCCAGCAGTTTATCGTGGGCAGGGGGTGAGGTCATCTATGGCTACACCTTC
TRBJ1-5 | TRBV7-7 | . | . | CASSQGLAGGAQEPQHF | TGTGCTAGCAGCCAGGGACTAGCGGGAGGGGCCCAAGAGCCCCAGCATTTT
TRBJ1-6 | TRBV9 | . | once | CASSDGARPNNSPLHF | TGTGCCAGCAGCGATGGGGCGCGCCCGAATAATTCACCCCTCCACTTT
TRBJ2-4 | TRBV4-2 | TRBD2 | . | CASSHLAGGFEDIQYF | TGTGCCAGCAGCCACCTAGCGGGAGGTTTTGAGGACATTCAGTACTTC
TRBJ1-2 | TRBV20-1 | . | many | CSARGRTGYTF | TGCAGTGCTAGAGGCAGGACGGGCTACACCTTC
TRBJ1-1 | TRBV6-2/TRBV6-3 | . | . | CASRLEGPNTEAFF | TGTGCCAGCAGATTGGAGGGGCCGAACACTGAAGCTTTCTTT
TRBJ2-7 | TRBV11-2 | . | . | CASSPSYGQYF | TGTGCCAGCAGTCCCTCCTACGGGCAGTACTTC
TRBJ2-7 | TRBV2 | . | many | CASSLGPFWVLTYEQYF | TGTGCCAGCAGTTTAGGGCCTTTTTGGGTTTTGACCTACGAGCAGTACTTC
TRBJ1-2 | TRBV13 | . | . | CASSSPGGSNYGYTF | TGTGCCAGCAGCTCACCCGGGGGATCTAACTATGGCTACACCTTC
TRBJ1-5 | TRBV27 | . | . | CASTSTGHNQPQHF | TGTGCCAGCACTTCGACAGGTCACAACCAGCCCCAGCATTTT
TRBJ2-7 | TRBV11-1 | . | . | CASSLGPGALYEQYF | TGTGCCAGCAGCTTAGGCCCAGGGGCCCTCTACGAGCAGTACTTC
TRBJ1-4 | TRBV20-1 | . | medium-sized | CSARTASATNEKLFF | TGCAGTGCTAGAACCGCCAGCGCAACTAATGAAAAACTGTTTTTT
TRBJ1-1 | TRBV5-1 | . | . | CASSSAGESNTEALF | TGCGCCAGCAGTTCAGCAGGGGAGTCGAACACTGAAGCTCTCTTT
TRBJ2-5 | TRBV3-1 | TRBD1 | many | CASSRGQGQTQYF | TGTGCCAGCAGCCGCGGACAGGGGCAGACCCAGTACTTC
TRBJ1-2 | TRBV7-9 | . | many | CASIQEGNYGYTF | TGTGCCAGCATCCAGGAGGGTAACTATGGCTACACCTTC
TRBJ1-4 | TRBV19 | . | . | CACRTLGRANEKLFF | TGTGCCTGTAGAACACTGGGTCGAGCTAATGAAAAACTATTTTTT
TRBJ2-1 | TRBV20-1 | . | many | CSARGIAPRNEQFF | TGCAGTGCTAGAGGTATAGCCCCCCGAAATGAGCAGTTCTTC
TRBJ2-2 | TRBV6-6 | TRBD2 | . | CASSYRTSGKGPRGELFF | TGTGCCAGCAGTTACCGGACTAGCGGGAAAGGACCGCGCGGGGAGCTGTTTTTT